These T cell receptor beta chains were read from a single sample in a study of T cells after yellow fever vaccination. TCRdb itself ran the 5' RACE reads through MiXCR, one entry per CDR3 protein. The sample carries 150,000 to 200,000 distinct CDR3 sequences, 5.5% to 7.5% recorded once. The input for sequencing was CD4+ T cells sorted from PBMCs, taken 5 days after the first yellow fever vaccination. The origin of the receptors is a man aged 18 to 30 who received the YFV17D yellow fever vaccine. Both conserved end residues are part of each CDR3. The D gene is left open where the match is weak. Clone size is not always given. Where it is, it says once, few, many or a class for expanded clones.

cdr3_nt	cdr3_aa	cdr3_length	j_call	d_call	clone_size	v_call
TGCAGCGCTGTCAGGGAAAACACCATATATTTT	CSAVRENTIYF	11	TRBJ1-3	NA	many	TRBV29-1
TGTGCCAGCAGCTTAGAAGGCGGGGGGGAGGGGTCCCAGTACTTC	CASSLEGGGEGSQYF	15	TRBJ2-5	TRBD2	few	TRBV7-2
TGTGCCAGCAGCCAAGCTGAGGGACTAGCGGGGGGCACAGATACGCAGTATTTT	CASSQAEGLAGGTDTQYF	18	TRBJ2-3	TRBD2	many	TRBV4-2
TGCGCCAGCCATCTGACACCCCTCCACTTT	CASHLTPLHF	10	TRBJ1-6	NA	NA	TRBV23-1
TGTGCCAGCAGGACAATGACAGGGGTCTACGAGCAGTACTTC	CASRTMTGVYEQYF	14	TRBJ2-7	TRBD1	few	TRBV6-1
TGTGCCACCAGTTTGGACAGGGTTGGAGACACCGGGGAGCTGTTTTTT	CATSLDRVGDTGELFF	16	TRBJ2-2	TRBD1	many	TRBV24-1
TGTGCCAGCAGCTTAGGGCCGACGGGGAACTATGGCTACACCTTC	CASSLGPTGNYGYTF	15	TRBJ1-2	NA	few	TRBV7-8
TGCGCCAGCAGCTCCGGGACATCCTCCTACGAGCAGTACTTC	CASSSGTSSYEQYF	14	TRBJ2-7	NA	few	TRBV5-1
TGTGCCAGCAGCCTGAGGCAGGCGTGTAACTATGGCTACACCTTC	CASSLRQACNYGYTF	15	TRBJ1-2	NA	few	TRBV21-1
TGTGCCAGCTCACTATCCTCGGCAGCACCCTACGAGCAGTACTTC	CASSLSSAAPYEQYF	15	TRBJ2-7	NA	many	TRBV18
TGCAGTGCCACTGACAGGGGGTATTCGAGAGAGACCCAGTACTTC	CSATDRGYSRETQYF	15	TRBJ2-5	TRBD1	many	TRBV20-1
TGTGCCAGCAGCTTCGGAGTTTTGGGACCCCAGCATTTT	CASSFGVLGPQHF	13	TRBJ1-5	NA	many	TRBV7-9
TGTGCCAGCAGCTTAATGGGACAGGCCAATCAGCCCCAGCATTTT	CASSLMGQANQPQHF	15	TRBJ1-5	TRBD1	NA	TRBV7-2
TGTGCCAGCAGCTTGGGCACTGTTCTTCAAGAGACCCAGTACTTC	CASSLGTVLQETQYF	15	TRBJ2-5	NA	many	TRBV5-6
TGCAGCGTTGAAGATCTTAGAGGGGGCGAGCAGTACTTC	CSVEDLRGGEQYF	13	TRBJ2-7	NA	many	TRBV29-1
TGTGCCAGCAGTCCACGACAGGGGCCCTCCTACGAGCAGTACTTC	CASSPRQGPSYEQYF	15	TRBJ2-7	TRBD1	few	TRBV6-1
TGCAGTGCTACCAACCGGGGCCCGGGCGGCTACACCTTC	CSATNRGPGGYTF	13	TRBJ1-2	NA	many	TRBV20-1
TGTGCCAGCAGCCCGCCGCGGCGGAACACTGAAGCTTTCTTT	CASSPPRRNTEAFF	14	TRBJ1-1	NA	many	TRBV9
TGTGCCATCAGCCCGGGCCTCCTCTGCTACAATGAGCAGTTCTTC	CAISPGLLCYNEQFF	15	TRBJ2-1	NA	NA	TRBV5-6